These 10 T cell receptor beta chains came from one sample sequenced in a study of blood T cell repertoires in COVID-19. Assay: immunoSEQ multiplex PCR; the TCRdb copy retains only in-frame clones and omits some. The sample carries approximately 230,000 clones, 85% to 95% recorded once. Material for sequencing was PBMCs or T cells enriched from blood (not recorded which). These receptors were collected from a woman younger than 35 who had recovered from COVID-19.

This clone was seen more than once but under ten times. The rearrangement links TRBV5-5 to TRBJ1-4; TRBD1 is a possible D gene (6 bases). CDR1 and CDR2 (germline): SGHKS, YYEKEE (reference sequence). Deletions cut 4 bases from V and 6 bases from J, with 16 bases between. The CDR3 sequence is 15 residues long. The CDR3 is CASSLGVDSHEKLFF. Written as DNA, the CDR3 is TGTGCCAGCAGCCTCGGGGTGGACAGCCATGAAAAACTGTTTTTT.

The rearrangement links TRBV27 to TRBJ1-3; weak D call: TRBD1 (6 bases). The CDR3 is made up of 14 amino acids. CDR1 is MNHEY, CDR2 SMNVEV, per germline (reference sequence). Deletions cut 5 bases from V and 4 bases from J, with 12 bases between. The CDR3 protein is CASSPGQRGNTIYF. The CDR3 DNA reads TGTGCCAGCAGTCCTGGACAGCGCGGAAACACCATATATTTT.

DNA for the CDR3: TGCGCCAGCAGCTTAATGGGGGCCCCTGGGGCCAACGTCCTGACTTTC. Translating gives CASSLMGAPGANVLTF. This chain uses TRBV5-1 with TRBJ2-6; the D gene is possibly TRBD1 (6 bases). CDR1 and CDR2 (germline): SGHRS, YFSETQ. The CDR3 covers 16 residues. V lost 2 bases, J lost 2 bases, and 11 bases lay in between. The entire variable domain, with the rest obtained from reference TRBV5-1 and TRBJ2-6, is as follows: KAGVTQTPRYLIKTRGQQVTLSCSPISGHRSVSWYQQTPGQGLQFLFEYFSETQRNKGNFPGRFSGRQFSNSRSEMNVSTLELGDSALYLCASSLMGAPGANVLTFGAGSRLTVL.

The chain uses TRBV7-2 and TRBJ2-3, with TRBD1 identical over 8 bases. This CDR3 region has 16 residues. V lost 5 bases, J lost 5 bases, and 12 bases stayed unmatched. Looked up from germline, CDR1 is SGHTA and CDR2 is FQGNSA. CDR3 sequence reads: CASSPRTGKGLDTQYF. In nucleotides, the CDR3 is TGTGCCAGCAGCCCAAGGACAGGGAAAGGTTTAGATACGCAGTATTTT. The whole variable domain, filled in from reference TRBV7-2 and TRBJ2-3, reads GAGVSQSPSNKVTEKGKDVELRCDPISGHTALYWYRQSLGQGLEFLIYFQGNSAPDKSGLPSDRFSAERTGGSVSTLTIQRTQQEDSAVYLCASSPRTGKGLDTQYFGPGTRLTVL.

This sequence joins TRBV18 and TRBJ2-1, with TRBD2 matching over 7 bases. This CDR3 has 15 amino acids. The junction had 6 bases not matched to a gene; V was cut back by 4 bases and J by 3 bases. CDR1 and CDR2 from the germline V gene are KGHSH and LQKENI. The DNA of the CDR3 is TGTGCCAGCTCACGGTTTGAGCGGGACTACAATGAGCAGTTCTTC. Encoded protein: CASSRFERDYNEQFF.

CDR3 protein: CSVEGRGASNTGELFF. The CDR3 DNA reads TGCAGCGTTGAAGGGCGGGGGGCCTCGAACACCGGGGAGCTGTTTTTT. The genes are TRBV29-1 and TRBJ2-2, with TRBD2 matching 8 bases. This CDR3 has 16 residues. Germline V CDR1 and CDR2: SQVTM, ANQGSEA. Unmatched junction bases numbered 4, after V lost 1 base and J lost 0 bases.

The chain links TRBV9 to TRBJ2-7, with TRBD1 identical over 7 bases. The CDR3 contains 16 residues. Germline values: CDR1 SGDLS, CDR2 YYNGEE. The V segment lost 0 bases and the J segment 2 bases; nucleotides outside the gene matches: 8. The CDR3 DNA sequence: TGTGCCAGCAGCGTAGGCTCGACAGGGTCCACCTACGAGCAGTACTTC. This codes for CASSVGSTGSTYEQYF.

The V gene is TRBV5-6, the J gene TRBJ1-2; TRBD1 is a possible D gene (5 bases). This CDR3 has 14 residues. Germline values: CDR1 SGHDT, CDR2 YYEEEE. V lost 0 bases to trimming and J lost 5 bases, with 11 bases between them. The CDR3 bases are TGTGCCAGCAGCTTGGCGACAGCGAGGTATGGCTACACCTTC. This codes for CASSLATARYGYTF.

V usage is TRBV6-5 and J usage is TRBJ1-2; tentatively, D is TRBD1 (6 bases). Germline V CDR1 and CDR2: MNHEY, SVGAGI. The V and J ends lost 2 bases and 4 bases respectively, with 14 bases between them. The CDR3 runs to 15 residues. The CDR3 sequence is CASSYDVGTPYGYTF. The CDR3 DNA reads TGTGCCAGCAGTTACGACGTCGGGACACCCTATGGCTACACCTTC.

This clone was detected only once. This chain connects TRBV27 to TRBJ2-1; D is possibly TRBD2 (5 bases). Germline V CDR1 and CDR2: MNHEY, SMNVEV (reference sequence). The CDR3 is 14 residues long. Trimming took off 3 bases at V and 8 bases at J, with 14 bases between the two ends. CDR3 sequence (DNA): TGTGCCAGCAGTTTGGCAAATAGCGCATATGAGCAGTTCTTC. Protein sequence: CASSLANSAYEQFF.